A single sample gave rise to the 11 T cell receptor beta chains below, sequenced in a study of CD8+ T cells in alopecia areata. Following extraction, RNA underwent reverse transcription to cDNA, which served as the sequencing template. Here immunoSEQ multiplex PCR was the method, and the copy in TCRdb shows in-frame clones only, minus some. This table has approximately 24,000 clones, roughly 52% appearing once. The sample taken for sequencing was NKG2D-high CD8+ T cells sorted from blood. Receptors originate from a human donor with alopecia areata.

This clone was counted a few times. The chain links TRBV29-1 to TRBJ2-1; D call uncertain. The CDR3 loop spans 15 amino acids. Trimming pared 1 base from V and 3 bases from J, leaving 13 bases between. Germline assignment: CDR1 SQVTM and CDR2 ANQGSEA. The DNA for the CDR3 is TGCAGCGTTGAAGGAGGAACAGTTAACTACAATGAGCAGTTCTTC. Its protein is CSVEGGTVNYNEQFF.

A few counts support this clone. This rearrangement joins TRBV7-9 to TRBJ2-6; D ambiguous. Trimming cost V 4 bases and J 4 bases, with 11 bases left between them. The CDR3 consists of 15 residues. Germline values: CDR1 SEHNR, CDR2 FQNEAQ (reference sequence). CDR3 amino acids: CASSSTSVGANVLTF. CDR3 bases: TGTGCCAGCAGCTCTACCTCGGTCGGGGCCAACGTCCTGACTTTC.

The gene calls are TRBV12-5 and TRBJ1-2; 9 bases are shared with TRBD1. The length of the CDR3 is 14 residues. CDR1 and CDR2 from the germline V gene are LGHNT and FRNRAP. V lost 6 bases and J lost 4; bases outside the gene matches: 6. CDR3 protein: CASGPGTGIYGYTF. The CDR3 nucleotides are TGTGCTAGTGGCCCCGGGACAGGGATCTATGGCTACACCTTC.

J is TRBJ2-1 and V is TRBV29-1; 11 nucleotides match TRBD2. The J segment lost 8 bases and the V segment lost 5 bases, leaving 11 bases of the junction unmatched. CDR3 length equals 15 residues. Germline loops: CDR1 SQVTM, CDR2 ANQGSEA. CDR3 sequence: CSVMLAGGPSDEQFF. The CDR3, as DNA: TGCAGCGTTATGTTAGCGGGAGGGCCCTCTGATGAGCAGTTCTTC.

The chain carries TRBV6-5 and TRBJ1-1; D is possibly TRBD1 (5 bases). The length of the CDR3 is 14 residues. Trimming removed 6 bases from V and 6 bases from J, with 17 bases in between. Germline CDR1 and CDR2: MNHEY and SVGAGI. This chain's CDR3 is CASSPGREAAEAFF. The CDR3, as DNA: TGTGCCAGCAGCCCTGGCAGGGAGGCGGCTGAAGCTTTCTTT.

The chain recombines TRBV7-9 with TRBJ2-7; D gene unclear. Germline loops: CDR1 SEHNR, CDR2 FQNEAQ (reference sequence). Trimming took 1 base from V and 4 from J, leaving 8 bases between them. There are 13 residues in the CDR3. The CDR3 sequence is CASSLGIDYEQYF. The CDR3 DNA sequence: TGTGCCAGCAGCTTAGGGATTGATTACGAGCAGTACTTC.

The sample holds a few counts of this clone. The CDR3 DNA reads TGCAGCGTTGAAGTCCTTAGGACAGGTTTCTACGAGCAGTACTTC. Translating it yields CSVEVLRTGFYEQYF. This chain links TRBV29-1 with TRBJ2-7, with 7 nucleotides matching TRBD1. Germline-derived CDR1 and CDR2 are SQVTM and ANQGSEA. CDR3 length: 15 residues. J lost 3 bases, V lost 1 base, and 9 bases had no gene match.

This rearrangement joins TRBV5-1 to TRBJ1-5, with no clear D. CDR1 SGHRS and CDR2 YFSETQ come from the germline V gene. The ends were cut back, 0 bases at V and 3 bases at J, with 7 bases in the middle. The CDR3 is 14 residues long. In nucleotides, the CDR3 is TGCGCCAGCAGCTTGGGGACTGACAATCAGCCCCAGCATTTT. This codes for CASSLGTDNQPQHF. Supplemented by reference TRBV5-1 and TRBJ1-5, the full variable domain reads KAGVTQTPRYLIKTRGQQVTLSCSPISGHRSVSWYQQTPGQGLQFLFEYFSETQRNKGNFPGRFSGRQFSNSRSEMNVSTLELGDSALYLCASSLGTDNQPQHFGDGTRLSIL.

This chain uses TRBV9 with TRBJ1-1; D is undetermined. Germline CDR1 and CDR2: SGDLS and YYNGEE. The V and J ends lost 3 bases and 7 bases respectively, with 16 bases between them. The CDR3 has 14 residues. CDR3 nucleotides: TGTGCCAGCAGCGGCAGCGGAGTTGGGGATGAAGCTTTCTTT. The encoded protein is CASSGSGVGDEAFF.

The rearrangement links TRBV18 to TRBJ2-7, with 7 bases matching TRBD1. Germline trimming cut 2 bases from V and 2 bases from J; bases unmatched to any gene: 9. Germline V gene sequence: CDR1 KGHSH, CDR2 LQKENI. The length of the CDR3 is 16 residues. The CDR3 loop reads CASSPRRQGAPYEQYF. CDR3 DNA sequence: TGTGCCAGCTCACCAAGGAGACAGGGAGCTCCCTACGAGCAGTACTTC.

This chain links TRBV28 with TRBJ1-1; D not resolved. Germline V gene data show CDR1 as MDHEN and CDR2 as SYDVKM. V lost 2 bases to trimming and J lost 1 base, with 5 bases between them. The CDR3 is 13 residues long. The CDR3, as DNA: TGTGCCAGCAGTTTACTCAGGAACACTGAAGCTTTCTTT. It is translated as CASSLLRNTEAFF.